This TCR beta chain was sequenced during a study of shared clonotypes between healthy human individuals (dated by TCRdb to 2018 to 2020). With respect to the entire study: A few men and a couple of women, aged 18 to 49 years, made up the cohort. Per donor, leukapheresis produced somewhere between about 0.94 and 9 billion PBMCs. Different laboratories and diverse techniques were used to prepare libraries and sequence TCR repertoires, to increase sequencing depth and limit assay-specific biases. The study deeply sequenced blood TCR repertoires of about 5 healthy adults to estimate repertoire size and the extent of clonotype sharing between individuals. For each donor, CD4 naive and CD4 memory were each run on three plates, CD8 naive on two plates, and CD8 memory on one plate.

Using the deep immunoSEQ assay, multiplex PCR amplified TCR CDR3 regions from genomic DNA. Extracted genomic DNA from each cell subset was spread evenly across all wells of several immunoSEQ 96-well plates, with each plate serving as a replicate. For sorted subsets, around 200 ng genomic DNA, equal to 30,000 or so T cell genomes, was loaded into each replicate PCR. Purified libraries were quantified with a Qubit 3.0 fluorometer, sized on a Bioanalyzer 2100, and re-quantified with the KAPA Library Quantification kit. A separate single-read 150-cycle Illumina NextSeq 550 flow cell was used to sequence each immunoSEQ 96-well plate. Per the authors' processing: The immunoSEQ output contained only junctional sequences without quality scores, so filtering could not match that applied to full-length reads. Sequences were annotated with PyIR, a Python wrapper for IgBLAST v1.9, and V/J genes and CDR3 were assigned using IMGT germline references. Reads with weak V/J assignments (E-value above 1e-6), missing CDR3, stop codons, out-of-frame junctions, or ambiguous translated residues were removed. A V3J clonotype was defined by an identical inferred V gene, J gene, and CDR3 amino acid sequence. The percentage overlap between two repertoires was calculated by dividing the number of shared unique clonotypes by the size of the smaller repertoire. Three approaches were used to assess repertoire richness: RTK rarefaction, the Chao1 estimator, and Recon v2.1 estimates of unobserved clonotypes. OLGA was used to compute generation probabilities for all TCRbeta clonotypes that the gDNA method yielded from a handful of donors. Held by TCRdb, this immuneACCESS table contains in-frame sequences only and omits some clones. Under half of the omission traces to an unresolved V gene where checked; the cause of the rest is unknown. Clone size and V and J calls were adopted from that table, with D and trimming inferred from the DNA. This sample lists over a million clones; 98% to 99% were detected once. The biggest ten clones account for 0.36% of the sample.

The CDR3 covers 18 residues, taking in both the cysteine and the phenylalanine. The read is trimmed to its CDR3 DNA, 54 bases read in frame from base 1. A distance of 17 bases separates the germline ends of V and J, which lose 0 bases and 0 bases respectively. CDR1 and CDR2 are read off the germline V gene as SGHRS and YFSETQ. Note on this clone: No antigen is known for it. Base qualities are not at hand, and no much larger clone is one base apart.

The full study reports these points: Because the study included a small number of donors, the genetic and exposure-history diversity represented was limited. Across four donors, around 5.4% of naive CD4, 3% to 4% of naive CD8, about 2% of memory CD4, and 0.4% of memory CD8 clonotypes were shared. Based on pairwise subsampling, the degree of clonotype sharing among donors was expected to be affected by sequencing depth. Compared with non-shared clonotypes, the clonotypes found in all four sorted-subset donors had higher generation probabilities. Sampling was limited to blood, and TCR repertoires in tissue likely differ from TCR repertoires in blood. Incomplete sequencing was indicated by rarefaction of sorted-subset datasets, despite the large sequencing depth. Naive subsets generally had larger estimated clonotype richness than memory subsets did.

Donors were healthy HIV-negative adults with no recently reported acute infections or vaccinations. Every donor was a Caucasian adult living in Nashville, Tennessee, USA. CD4+ T cells were enriched through magnetic negative selection, after which naive cells were positively selected on CD45RA and the remaining negative fraction served as the memory subset. Blood was obtained by leukapheresis, after which PBMCs were separated by Ficoll-Histopaque density gradient centrifugation and cryopreserved in liquid nitrogen vapor phase. Purity and quantity of every magnetically sorted T cell population were checked by analytical flow cytometry. Each sorted fraction had its genomic DNA isolated and then quantified by UV absorbance on a Nanodrop 2000c.

This receptor was taken from a man aged 25 to 40 in good health. The specimen sequenced was naive CD4+ T cells sorted from blood. What this sample's cell subset or site label stands for: CD45RA+ positively selected. This receptor chain uses TRBV5-1 and TRBJ2-3; 7 matching bases give a weak D call of TRBD2. The bases read TGCGCCAGCAGCTTGGCCAGGGGAGGGTTTGTTAGCACAGATACGCAGTATTTT. Protein translation: CASSLARGGFVSTDTQYF.